Listed below are T cell receptor beta chains from one sample, sequenced in a study of siplizumab effects on memory and regulatory T cells. The protocol was immunoSEQ multiplex PCR, while the TCRdb copy is restricted to in-frame clones and leaves out a portion. The sample consists of around 110,000 clones, roughly 94% of them appearing once. What was sequenced was non-Treg CD4+ T cells sorted from blood. These receptors were taken from a human donor in good health. CDR3s include the opening cysteine and the closing phenylalanine or tryptophan. Fields, in order: CDR3 length, V gene, CDR3 protein.

>14|TRBV4-2
CASSQGTGGEEAFF
>13|TRBV5-1
CASSFGREGEQYF
>14|TRBV9
CASSVEGGTDTQYF
>15|TRBV7-6
CASSLNRGPSYEQYF
>15|TRBV11-2
CASSLTGGSFYGYTF
>13|TRBV2
CASSSDRGDIQYF
>15|TRBV7-9
CASSFSPTGQETQYF
>11|TRBV7-9
CASSPGTALSF
>12|TRBV6-6
CAGGRGTYEQYF
>15|TRBV6-1
CASRELGVETYEQYF
>13|TRBV2
CASPSDRGRIQYF
>15|TRBV5-8
CASSLPTGGADGYTF
>14|TRBV6-1
CASMREPSTYEQYF
>15|TRBV5-4
CASSLGSGVSYEQYF
>15|TRBV5-4
CASSQSSGRIHEQFF
>15|TRBV5-4
CASSSQTGSRYGYTF
>12|TRBV5-1
CASSLEGYGYTF
>13|TRBV6-5
CASSYYRDQPQHF
>15|TRBV19
CASSRTGTGANVLTF
>13|TRBV10-3
CAISESNTGELFF
>15|TRBV5-6
CASSGWTSGQETQYF
>14|TRBV7-9
CASSSTTGAYEQYF
>15|TRBV14
CASSRDRTGSGELFF
>16|TRBV5-1
CASSLLAGTSYNEQFF
>13|TRBV6-1
CASSVGQGYGYTF
>15|TRBV7-9
CASRQGQGTSKGQFF
>18|TRBV27
CASSSPGEGQGARTEAFF
>14|TRBV28
CASSLVGPQETQYF
>14|TRBV7-2
CASSLTDANQPQHF
>15|TRBV6-5
CASSYSRRSSGELFF
>13|TRBV6-5
CASSRGPQETQYF
>16|TRBV4-1
CASSQAGGRGNNEQFF
>15|TRBV6-1
CASSEILGGSKTQYF
>14|TRBV4-1
CASSQGVYNSPLHF
>15|TRBV7-2
CASVRGHFRTDTQYF
>15|TRBV15
CATSRARDFYNEQFF
>15|TRBV6-5
CASSYSGTLFYEQYF
>14|TRBV10-3
CAISGWGKTGELFF
>14|TRBV6-1
CASSVDGGRTEAFF
>15|TRBV5-1
CASSWTGDSGSPLHF
>18|TRBV12-5
CASGFTTENTDRTYGYTF
>10|TRBV5-5
CASSLNEQFF
>15|TRBV10-3
CAISESVGVNEKLFF
>17|TRBV11-2
CASSLDLDSGRGNEQFF
>16|TRBV5-1
CASSPGDSWYQETQYF
>11|TRBV29-1
CSAYRGNEQFF
>14|TRBV19
CASSILGYTGELFF
>15|TRBV27
CASSLPNRGTYEQYF
>16|TRBV9
CASSVGLSDSSDTQYF
>11|TRBV11-2
CASSSGDKQFF
>14|TRBV25-1
CASSDWTGGTEAFF
>13|TRBV2
CASSGTDNNEQFF
>15|TRBV6-8
CASSSPTGFTGELFF